The rows below give T cell receptor beta chains drawn from one sample of a study of blood T cell repertoires in COVID-19. Sequencing used immunoSEQ multiplex PCR; TCRdb keeps in-frame clones, though not all of them. This sample yields roughly 81,000 clones, of which about 83% are seen a single time; approximately 37% belongs to the top ten. Specimen: peripheral blood. The receptors shown here come from a man older than 75 with active or convalescent COVID-19. The conserved cysteine and the conserved F or W are not part of the CDR3 here.

v_gene	j_gene	CDR3aa
TRBV6-5	TRBJ1-1	ASSYSEVTEAF
TRBV10-3	TRBJ2-3	AISEGDTVDTQY
TRBV15	TRBJ1-2	ATSRYTTGFDGYT
TRBV19	TRBJ2-1	ASRTSSGAIGNEQF
TRBV12-3/TRBV12-4	TRBJ1-1	ASRSQGVVGAF
TRBV3-1/TRBV3-2	TRBJ1-5	ASSQAGTGANQPQH
TRBV12-3/TRBV12-4	TRBJ2-2	ASSLGESGELF
TRBV5-1	TRBJ2-7	ASSLLDRDSYEQY
TRBV29-1	TRBJ2-1	SVEGGGKNEQF
TRBV19	TRBJ1-6	ASSPSAFLDSPLH
TRBV13	TRBJ2-7	ASSLRTSGEGQY
TRBV5-4	TRBJ2-2	ASSQGLLNTGELF
TRBV11-3	TRBJ2-1	ASSSLRAGAYNEQF
TRBV19	TRBJ2-3	ASRSPGTSTDTQY
TRBV6-7	TRBJ1-2	ASRPTSGGQGDSYGYT
TRBV27	TRBJ1-2	ASSQDRSMHYT
TRBV7-9	TRBJ1-3	ASSLDRSSGNTIY